A selection of T cell receptor beta chains follows, all from one sample in a study of blood T cell repertoires in COVID-19. Sequencing was performed with immunoSEQ multiplex PCR; in TCRdb, only in-frame clones are kept and a portion is missing. The sample shows about 100,000 clones, less than 85% of them seen only once. Sequenced input: peripheral blood. The receptors come from a woman between 55 and 75 years old with acute or convalescent COVID-19. The CDR3 runs from the conserved cysteine through the conserved F or W. D genes are given only for firm matches. Clone size is given for some rows only: seen once, a few or many times, or a class if the clone is expanded.

TRBJ1-1,TRBD1,once,TRBV27,TGTGCCAGCCACCCGACAGGGGGTAATTTGAACACTGAAGCTTTCTTT,CASHPTGGNLNTEAFF
TRBJ2-1,NA,NA,TRBV6-2/TRBV6-3,TGTGCCAGCAGTTACGCTAGACGGTTTAGACTGAGCTCCTACAATGAGCAGTTCTTC,CASSYARRFRLSSYNEQFF
TRBJ2-3,NA,NA,TRBV11-3,TGTGCCAGCAGCTTAGTTCAGGGATCAGATACGCAGTATTTT,CASSLVQGSDTQYF
TRBJ1-2,TRBD1,NA,TRBV3-1/TRBV3-2,TGTGCCAGCAGCTCCTCCGGGACAGGGGCAGGTGGCTACACCTTC,CASSSSGTGAGGYTF
TRBJ2-1,NA,NA,TRBV4-1,TGCGCCACCGAGGGGGGGGCAGGCCTTGAGCAGTTCTTC,CATEGGAGLEQFF
TRBJ2-1,NA,NA,TRBV19,TGTGCCAGTAGTATACCCATCAGGGCGCGTAACAATGAGCAGTTCTTC,CASSIPIRARNNEQFF
TRBJ2-1,TRBD2,NA,TRBV5-1,TGCGCCAGCAGCTTGCGGGTCGGGAGGAGCTACAATGAGCAGTTCTTC,CASSLRVGRSYNEQFF
TRBJ1-4,NA,NA,TRBV5-1,TGCGCCAGCAGCCCCCAGGGGACCGGGGAAAAACTGTTTTTT,CASSPQGTGEKLFF
TRBJ1-5,NA,NA,TRBV10-3,TGTGCCGGATCTATGGGACTCGATCAGCCCCAGCATTTT,CAGSMGLDQPQHF
TRBJ2-1,NA,NA,TRBV21-1,TGTGCCAGCAGCAAAGTTTTTCTCCAACAGGGGTCTACTGCTTCGACCTACAATGAGCAGTTCTTC,CASSKVFLQQGSTASTYNEQFF
TRBJ1-2,NA,NA,TRBV10-3,TGTGCCATCAGTGAGGCTTTAGCGGAGGGCTATGGCTACACCTTC,CAISEALAEGYGYTF
TRBJ2-5,TRBD1,NA,TRBV6-5,TGTGCCAGCCGAAGAGGGGGCGGAGAGACCCAGTACTTC,CASRRGGGETQYF
TRBJ1-6,NA,NA,TRBV28,TGTGCCAGCAGGTCCCAGGTGTCAACTAATTCACCCCTCCACTTT,CASRSQVSTNSPLHF
TRBJ2-3,TRBD1,NA,TRBV6-1,TGTGCCAGCAGTACAGGACAGGGGAGATACACGCAGTATTTT,CASSTGQGRYTQYF
TRBJ1-4,NA,NA,TRBV6-6,TGTGCCAGCAGTACCGCGGATATTACTAATGAAAAACTGTTTTTT,CASSTADITNEKLFF
TRBJ1-1,TRBD1,NA,TRBV28,TGTGCCAGCAGTCCTCGGGGACAGGTGAGCACTGAAGCTTTCTTT,CASSPRGQVSTEAFF
TRBJ2-6,NA,NA,TRBV3-1/TRBV3-2,TGTGCCAGCAGGGTAACGGGTGGCAACTCTGGGGCCAACGTCCTGACTTTC,CASRVTGGNSGANVLTF
TRBJ1-3,TRBD1,NA,TRBV5-4,TGTGCCAGCAGCGTGGGACAGAACTCTGGAAACACCATATATTTT,CASSVGQNSGNTIYF
TRBJ1-2,NA,NA,TRBV5-1,TGCGCCAGCAGCCTAAAGGGAGGGCCGGGAGGCTACACCTTC,CASSLKGGPGGYTF
TRBJ1-2,NA,NA,TRBV21-1,TGTGCCAGCAGCACGCCAGGGGGAGGCTACACCTTC,CASSTPGGGYTF
TRBJ1-5,NA,NA,TRBV4-2,TGTGCCAGGAGGCTAAGGCAGGGGCATTTTCAGCCCCAGCATTTT,CARRLRQGHFQPQHF
TRBJ1-2,TRBD1,NA,TRBV4-1,TGCGCCAGCAGTCTAGGGACAGGCCTTTTCAGGGAAGGCTACACCTTC,CASSLGTGLFREGYTF
TRBJ1-2,TRBD1,NA,TRBV5-1,TGCGCCAGCAGCTTGGAGGGGGCAGGCTATGGCTACACCTTC,CASSLEGAGYGYTF
TRBJ1-3,NA,NA,TRBV7-8,TGTGCCAGCAGCTTAGTTTTGGCAGGGGCTGGAAACACCATATATTTT,CASSLVLAGAGNTIYF
TRBJ2-3,TRBD2,NA,TRBV27,TGTGCCAGCAGTGTAAGACTAGCGGGGGCAACAGATACGCAGTATTTT,CASSVRLAGATDTQYF
TRBJ1-1,NA,NA,TRBV7-2,TGTGCCAGCAGCTTGACAGAGAACACTGAAGCTTTCTTT,CASSLTENTEAFF
TRBJ2-2,TRBD1,NA,TRBV4-3,TGCGCCAGCAGCCAAACAGGGGCGAGAACCGGGGAGCTGTTTTTT,CASSQTGARTGELFF
TRBJ1-4,NA,NA,TRBV27,TGTGCCAGCAGTAGATACACGGGGGAAAAACTGTTTTTT,CASSRYTGEKLFF
TRBJ2-3,TRBD2,NA,TRBV2,TGTGCCAGCATGGGCTCTAGCGGGGGGGGCACAGATACGCAGTATTTT,CASMGSSGGGTDTQYF
TRBJ1-3,TRBD1,NA,TRBV10-3,TGTGCCATAACAGGGGCTGGAAACACCATATATTTT,CAITGAGNTIYF
TRBJ1-5,NA,NA,TRBV7-2,TGTGCCAGCAGTCTTGGACAGCTCAATCAGCCCCAGCATTTT,CASSLGQLNQPQHF
TRBJ2-1,TRBD1,NA,TRBV24-1,TGTGCCACCAGTGATTTAGACGGGGCAGGGGGATACAATGAGCAGTTCTTC,CATSDLDGAGGYNEQFF
TRBJ1-1,NA,NA,TRBV5-5,TGTGCCAGCAGCTGGGGGCAGAAGAACACTGAAGCTTTCTTT,CASSWGQKNTEAFF
TRBJ1-2,TRBD1,NA,TRBV3-1/TRBV3-2,TGTGCCAGCACCGCGACAGGGTTGAACTATGGCTACACCTTC,CASTATGLNYGYTF
TRBJ1-5,NA,NA,TRBV6-4,TGTGCCAGCAGATGCCCCATAGGGGGCAATCAGCCCCAGCATTTT,CASRCPIGGNQPQHF
TRBJ1-2,TRBD1,NA,TRBV5-1,TGCGCCAGCAGCTTGGAGGGGGCTGGACATGGCTACACCTTC,CASSLEGAGHGYTF